This T cell receptor beta chain was retrieved from a study of immune heterogeneity within non-small cell lung tumors. Findings and limits, study-wide: The study found high-frequency T-cell receptor beta clonotypes largely distinct between individual patients. Identical dominant CDR3 beta clonotypes showed recurrence across tumor sites within a patient, and site-unique high-frequency clones were also present. Local tumor mutational burden and local T-cell repertoire clonality showed a moderate significant correlation, R roughly 0.35.

Turning to this clonotype: No antigen is known for it.

V lost 7 bases, J lost 4 bases, and 24 bases lay in between. The CDR3 runs to 17 residues. Germline CDR1 reads MNHEY; CDR2 reads SMNVEV (reference sequence). Genomic DNA from bulk tumor acted as the template, and about 600 ng was loaded per sample. In surgery, several biopsies were collected from each primary tumor at widely spaced sites. Enrolled individuals presented with untreated, newly diagnosed non-small cell lung cancer and received curative surgery. Surgery with curative intent was being performed on the donors, who were newly diagnosed non-small cell lung cancer patients. Multiplex PCR (32 V and 13 J primers) was used to amplify the TCR beta CDR3. A single record per CDR3 protein comes from TCRdb applying MiXCR to the multiplex PCR reads. The table has about 1,900 distinct CDR3 sequences, about 22% seen once.

The receptor's source is a woman aged 45-65 years with non-small cell lung cancer. Material for sequencing was lung tumor tissue. This chain joins TRBV27 and TRBJ2-3, with TRBD2 as a possible D gene (7 bases). DNA for the CDR3: TGTGCCAGCACTTCTCCGCGGCGGGTAGGGGGGGCAGATACGCAGTATTTT. Protein sequence: CASTSPRRVGGADTQYF.